The 10 T cell receptor beta chains presented below share a single source sample, sequenced in a study of CD8 T cells in ankylosing spondylitis. One entry per CDR3 protein results from TCRdb running MiXCR on the 5' RACE reads. Among 250,000 to 400,000 distinct CDR3 sequences listed, 11% were seen once. Sequenced sample: blood, either unsorted or a sorted T cell fraction (not recorded which). The receptors here all came from a female donor with ankylosing spondylitis or in good health (not recorded which).

This clonotype was recorded many times. CDR3 sequence (DNA): TGTGCCAGCAGTTCTAGCGGGAATAATGAGCAGTTCTTC. Its translation is CASSSSGNNEQFF. The chain uses TRBV12-3 or TRBV12-4 and TRBJ2-1; 9 positions agree with TRBD2. Losses at the gene ends were 4 bases for V and 7 bases for J; bases not matched to a gene: 2. The CDR3 covers 13 residues.

The CDR3 reads CASSSVGTGNVGQYF. CDR3 in DNA: TGTGCCAGCAGTTCGGTCGGGACAGGCAACGTAGGGCAGTACTTC. The genes are TRBV28 and TRBJ2-7; 8 bases line up with TRBD1. The CDR3 covers 15 residues. Germline CDR1 MDHEN, CDR2 SYDVKM. Trimming took 4 bases from V and 9 from J; bases not matched to a gene: 14.

In its sample, this clonotype was seen a few times. This sequence joins TRBV10-2 and TRBJ2-7; D ambiguous. The germline V and J ends were trimmed by 5 bases and 2 bases, with 7 bases remaining between them. CDR3 length equals 12 residues. CDR1 and CDR2 from the germline V gene are WSHSY and SAAADI. The CDR3 DNA follows: TGCGCCAGCAGTAGGGATCCCTACGAGCAGTACTTC. This encodes CASSRDPYEQYF.

This clonotype was detected ten times or more. The rearrangement uses TRBV10-2 and TRBJ1-2; D gene ambiguous. V was clipped by 4 bases and J by 4 bases, with 10 bases between them. Per germline, CDR1 WSHSY and CDR2 SAAADI. The length of the CDR3 is 13 residues. The CDR3 spells CASSAGRVYGYTF. The CDR3 DNA follows: TGCGCCAGCAGTGCAGGACGGGTCTATGGCTACACCTTC.

In regard to this clonotype: Compared with germline, one end of the junction differs, possibly owing to a read error. V is TRBV4-1 and J is TRBJ2-7; D might be TRBD2 (5 bases). The CDR3 totals 13 residues. The germline CDR1 and CDR2 sequences are MGHRA and YSYEKL. The CDR3 sequence is CASSLGVGYEQYF. In nucleotides, the CDR3 is TGTGCCAGCAGCCTCGGGGTCGGCTACGAGCAGTACTTC.

This clonotype has at least ten counts. V usage is TRBV7-2 and J usage is TRBJ2-1; possible D gene TRBD2, 6 bases. Looked up from germline, CDR1 is SGHTA and CDR2 is FQGNSA. CDR3 length: 16 residues. Trimming pared 1 base from V and 7 bases from J, leaving 17 bases between. The CDR3 loop reads CASSLVGLAAGNEQFF. The CDR3, as DNA: TGTGCCAGCAGCTTAGTTGGGCTAGCCGCGGGGAATGAGCAGTTCTTC.

V is TRBV20-1 and J is TRBJ1-5, with D perhaps TRBD1 (6 bases). The CDR3 is made up of 14 amino acids. Trimming took off 4 bases at V and 2 bases at J, with 12 bases between the two ends. CDR1 DFQATT and CDR2 SNEGSKA come from the germline V gene (reference sequence). The CDR3 DNA reads TGCAGTGCTACTATTCGACAGGGCAATCAGCCCCAGCATTTT. Amino acid sequence: CSATIRQGNQPQHF.

Concerning this clonotype: This may be a read error: a much more frequent sequence differs by one nucleotide. The gene calls are TRBV24-1 and TRBJ1-5, with a weak D call TRBD1 (5 bases). Germline-derived CDR1 and CDR2 are KGHDR and SFDVKD. The CDR3 covers 14 residues. CDR3 DNA: TGTGCCACCTGTGATCCAGGGAAAGATCAGCCCCAGCATTTT. Protein sequence: CATCDPGKDQPQHF.

CDR3 DNA: TGTGCCAGCAGTTTGATGGCAGGGGGCGTAGGCTACACCTTC. Amino acid sequence: CASSLMAGGVGYTF. The chain uses TRBV12-3 or TRBV12-4 and TRBJ1-2, with 8 bases fitting TRBD1. The CDR3 extends over 14 amino acids. J gave up 8 bases and V 3 bases, and 8 bases lay outside the gene matches.

This clonotype was found many times. V and J are TRBV7-2 and TRBJ1-3; D is perhaps TRBD1 (5 bases). Germline assignment: CDR1 SGHTA and CDR2 FQGNSA. V dropped 5 bases and J dropped 0 bases, with 14 bases sitting between them. The CDR3 loop spans 16 amino acids. The CDR3 spells CASSPVGGNSGNTIYF. DNA of the CDR3: TGTGCCAGCAGCCCCGTGGGGGGAAACTCTGGAAACACCATATATTTT.